This T cell receptor beta chain was identified in a study of PD-1 blockade in classical Hodgkin lymphoma. For this clone: The junction departs from germline at one end; a sequencing error may be responsible.

The time point here: cycle 4 day 1 (C4D1), after five to seven weeks of nivolumab. Every patient relapsed after autologous stem cell transplantation, and brentuximab vedotin exposure varied. The CDR3 has 12 residues. Germline CDR1 is MNHEY and CDR2 is SVGAGI. Data came from immunoSEQ multiplex PCR; TCRdb stores just in-frame clones and leaves some out. The sample carries about 19,000 clones, 65% to 80% recorded once. This sequence joins TRBV6-5 and TRBJ2-5; D is undetermined. Sample: peripheral blood mononuclear cells (PBMCs), taken before the fourth cycle of nivolumab. The clonotype originates from a human donor with classical Hodgkin lymphoma. The CDR3 DNA follows: TGTGCCAGCAGTAACTCGTGGGAGACCCAGTACTTC. This sequence encodes CASSNSWETQYF.